Listed here is a single T cell receptor (beta chain). The CDR3 consists of 15 residues. Trimming removed 5 bases at V and 5 bases at J, with 15 bases between. Germline V gene lookup returns CDR1 SEHNR and CDR2 FQNEAQ (reference sequence). The data belong to a study of T cell responses to AZD1222 COVID-19 vaccine. Repertoires were generated with immunoSEQ multiplex PCR, while TCRdb's copy carries only in-frame clones and drops some. This table holds approximately 140,000 clones, about 93% found once. The rearrangement links TRBV7-9 to TRBJ1-4; tentative D call: TRBD1 (5 bases). Sequenced here: peripheral blood, sampled on day 0 of AZD1222 vaccination. This clonotype was sampled from an adult in good health. This chain's CDR3 is CASSLTGEANEKLFF. In DNA form, the CDR3 reads TGTGCCAGCAGCCTAACGGGGGAAGCGAATGAAAAACTGTTTTTT.